This T cell receptor (beta chain) originates from a study of T cells after posttransplantation cyclophosphamide. The CDR3 is 16 amino acids. Germline CDR1 and CDR2: MDHEN and SYDVKM. The J segment lost 4 bases and the V segment lost 4 bases, leaving 9 bases of the junction unmatched. A word on this clone: Its antigen is still unknown.

Study-level results: TRB overlap between skin or GI tissue T cells and blood was limited. Donor-recipient repertoire similarity was low at 1-2 months, rising over year one. Recipient CMV seropositivity and CMV reactivation strongly tracked TRB clonality.

Cyclophosphamide on days +3 and +4 followed busulfan-fludarabine conditioning and a marrow graft. Here immunoSEQ multiplex PCR was the method, and the copy in TCRdb shows in-frame clones only, minus some. The table includes about 15,000 clones, approximately 90% detected once. This chain joins TRBV28 and TRBJ1-5; TRBD1 aligns across 8 bases. The material was CD4+ T cells sorted from blood, obtained after allogeneic stem cell transplant with posttransplant cyclophosphamide. The clonotype was recovered from a male patient between 55 and 70 years old who received an allogeneic stem cell transplant from a related donor and was CMV-positive. Some T cells may trace back to the graft donor. DNA of the CDR3: TGTGCCAGCAGTTCCGGACAGGGTATTGGTAATCAGCCCCAGCATTTT. It is translated as CASSSGQGIGNQPQHF.